This T cell receptor delta chain was identified during a study of Vδ1+ human thymocytes. The study's findings and limits: Thymic TRG and TRD repertoires appeared highly polyclonal, with Gaussian CDR3 length distributions.

This clone was detected a few times. The antigen is undetermined. RNA was extracted from the cells and then reverse transcribed. Pooled V-gene forward primers with one constant-region reverse primer generated the CDR3 amplicons by multiplex PCR. TCRdb reprocessed the multiplex PCR reads using CATT. This sample has some 54,000 delta-chain clones; about 16% occur once, and the top ten carry under 0.55%. J lost 3 bases, V lost 2 bases, and 13 bases had no gene match. Looked up from germline, CDR1 is TSWWSYY and CDR2 is QGS. The CDR3 is made up of 18 amino acids. The sequence was collected from a boy in the first two years of life who had congenital heart surgery. The chain links TRDV1 to TRDJ1; TRDD3 matches 9 bases. Sequenced material: Vdelta1+ gamma-delta thymocytes from the thymus. Subset reported: FACS-sorted CD3+ TCRalphabeta- TCRVdelta1+ TCRVdelta2- thymocytes. The CDR3 protein is CALGESLRGWGIADKLIF. CDR3 nucleotides: TGTGCTCTTGGGGAATCCCTAAGGGGATGGGGGATAGCCGATAAACTCATCTTT.